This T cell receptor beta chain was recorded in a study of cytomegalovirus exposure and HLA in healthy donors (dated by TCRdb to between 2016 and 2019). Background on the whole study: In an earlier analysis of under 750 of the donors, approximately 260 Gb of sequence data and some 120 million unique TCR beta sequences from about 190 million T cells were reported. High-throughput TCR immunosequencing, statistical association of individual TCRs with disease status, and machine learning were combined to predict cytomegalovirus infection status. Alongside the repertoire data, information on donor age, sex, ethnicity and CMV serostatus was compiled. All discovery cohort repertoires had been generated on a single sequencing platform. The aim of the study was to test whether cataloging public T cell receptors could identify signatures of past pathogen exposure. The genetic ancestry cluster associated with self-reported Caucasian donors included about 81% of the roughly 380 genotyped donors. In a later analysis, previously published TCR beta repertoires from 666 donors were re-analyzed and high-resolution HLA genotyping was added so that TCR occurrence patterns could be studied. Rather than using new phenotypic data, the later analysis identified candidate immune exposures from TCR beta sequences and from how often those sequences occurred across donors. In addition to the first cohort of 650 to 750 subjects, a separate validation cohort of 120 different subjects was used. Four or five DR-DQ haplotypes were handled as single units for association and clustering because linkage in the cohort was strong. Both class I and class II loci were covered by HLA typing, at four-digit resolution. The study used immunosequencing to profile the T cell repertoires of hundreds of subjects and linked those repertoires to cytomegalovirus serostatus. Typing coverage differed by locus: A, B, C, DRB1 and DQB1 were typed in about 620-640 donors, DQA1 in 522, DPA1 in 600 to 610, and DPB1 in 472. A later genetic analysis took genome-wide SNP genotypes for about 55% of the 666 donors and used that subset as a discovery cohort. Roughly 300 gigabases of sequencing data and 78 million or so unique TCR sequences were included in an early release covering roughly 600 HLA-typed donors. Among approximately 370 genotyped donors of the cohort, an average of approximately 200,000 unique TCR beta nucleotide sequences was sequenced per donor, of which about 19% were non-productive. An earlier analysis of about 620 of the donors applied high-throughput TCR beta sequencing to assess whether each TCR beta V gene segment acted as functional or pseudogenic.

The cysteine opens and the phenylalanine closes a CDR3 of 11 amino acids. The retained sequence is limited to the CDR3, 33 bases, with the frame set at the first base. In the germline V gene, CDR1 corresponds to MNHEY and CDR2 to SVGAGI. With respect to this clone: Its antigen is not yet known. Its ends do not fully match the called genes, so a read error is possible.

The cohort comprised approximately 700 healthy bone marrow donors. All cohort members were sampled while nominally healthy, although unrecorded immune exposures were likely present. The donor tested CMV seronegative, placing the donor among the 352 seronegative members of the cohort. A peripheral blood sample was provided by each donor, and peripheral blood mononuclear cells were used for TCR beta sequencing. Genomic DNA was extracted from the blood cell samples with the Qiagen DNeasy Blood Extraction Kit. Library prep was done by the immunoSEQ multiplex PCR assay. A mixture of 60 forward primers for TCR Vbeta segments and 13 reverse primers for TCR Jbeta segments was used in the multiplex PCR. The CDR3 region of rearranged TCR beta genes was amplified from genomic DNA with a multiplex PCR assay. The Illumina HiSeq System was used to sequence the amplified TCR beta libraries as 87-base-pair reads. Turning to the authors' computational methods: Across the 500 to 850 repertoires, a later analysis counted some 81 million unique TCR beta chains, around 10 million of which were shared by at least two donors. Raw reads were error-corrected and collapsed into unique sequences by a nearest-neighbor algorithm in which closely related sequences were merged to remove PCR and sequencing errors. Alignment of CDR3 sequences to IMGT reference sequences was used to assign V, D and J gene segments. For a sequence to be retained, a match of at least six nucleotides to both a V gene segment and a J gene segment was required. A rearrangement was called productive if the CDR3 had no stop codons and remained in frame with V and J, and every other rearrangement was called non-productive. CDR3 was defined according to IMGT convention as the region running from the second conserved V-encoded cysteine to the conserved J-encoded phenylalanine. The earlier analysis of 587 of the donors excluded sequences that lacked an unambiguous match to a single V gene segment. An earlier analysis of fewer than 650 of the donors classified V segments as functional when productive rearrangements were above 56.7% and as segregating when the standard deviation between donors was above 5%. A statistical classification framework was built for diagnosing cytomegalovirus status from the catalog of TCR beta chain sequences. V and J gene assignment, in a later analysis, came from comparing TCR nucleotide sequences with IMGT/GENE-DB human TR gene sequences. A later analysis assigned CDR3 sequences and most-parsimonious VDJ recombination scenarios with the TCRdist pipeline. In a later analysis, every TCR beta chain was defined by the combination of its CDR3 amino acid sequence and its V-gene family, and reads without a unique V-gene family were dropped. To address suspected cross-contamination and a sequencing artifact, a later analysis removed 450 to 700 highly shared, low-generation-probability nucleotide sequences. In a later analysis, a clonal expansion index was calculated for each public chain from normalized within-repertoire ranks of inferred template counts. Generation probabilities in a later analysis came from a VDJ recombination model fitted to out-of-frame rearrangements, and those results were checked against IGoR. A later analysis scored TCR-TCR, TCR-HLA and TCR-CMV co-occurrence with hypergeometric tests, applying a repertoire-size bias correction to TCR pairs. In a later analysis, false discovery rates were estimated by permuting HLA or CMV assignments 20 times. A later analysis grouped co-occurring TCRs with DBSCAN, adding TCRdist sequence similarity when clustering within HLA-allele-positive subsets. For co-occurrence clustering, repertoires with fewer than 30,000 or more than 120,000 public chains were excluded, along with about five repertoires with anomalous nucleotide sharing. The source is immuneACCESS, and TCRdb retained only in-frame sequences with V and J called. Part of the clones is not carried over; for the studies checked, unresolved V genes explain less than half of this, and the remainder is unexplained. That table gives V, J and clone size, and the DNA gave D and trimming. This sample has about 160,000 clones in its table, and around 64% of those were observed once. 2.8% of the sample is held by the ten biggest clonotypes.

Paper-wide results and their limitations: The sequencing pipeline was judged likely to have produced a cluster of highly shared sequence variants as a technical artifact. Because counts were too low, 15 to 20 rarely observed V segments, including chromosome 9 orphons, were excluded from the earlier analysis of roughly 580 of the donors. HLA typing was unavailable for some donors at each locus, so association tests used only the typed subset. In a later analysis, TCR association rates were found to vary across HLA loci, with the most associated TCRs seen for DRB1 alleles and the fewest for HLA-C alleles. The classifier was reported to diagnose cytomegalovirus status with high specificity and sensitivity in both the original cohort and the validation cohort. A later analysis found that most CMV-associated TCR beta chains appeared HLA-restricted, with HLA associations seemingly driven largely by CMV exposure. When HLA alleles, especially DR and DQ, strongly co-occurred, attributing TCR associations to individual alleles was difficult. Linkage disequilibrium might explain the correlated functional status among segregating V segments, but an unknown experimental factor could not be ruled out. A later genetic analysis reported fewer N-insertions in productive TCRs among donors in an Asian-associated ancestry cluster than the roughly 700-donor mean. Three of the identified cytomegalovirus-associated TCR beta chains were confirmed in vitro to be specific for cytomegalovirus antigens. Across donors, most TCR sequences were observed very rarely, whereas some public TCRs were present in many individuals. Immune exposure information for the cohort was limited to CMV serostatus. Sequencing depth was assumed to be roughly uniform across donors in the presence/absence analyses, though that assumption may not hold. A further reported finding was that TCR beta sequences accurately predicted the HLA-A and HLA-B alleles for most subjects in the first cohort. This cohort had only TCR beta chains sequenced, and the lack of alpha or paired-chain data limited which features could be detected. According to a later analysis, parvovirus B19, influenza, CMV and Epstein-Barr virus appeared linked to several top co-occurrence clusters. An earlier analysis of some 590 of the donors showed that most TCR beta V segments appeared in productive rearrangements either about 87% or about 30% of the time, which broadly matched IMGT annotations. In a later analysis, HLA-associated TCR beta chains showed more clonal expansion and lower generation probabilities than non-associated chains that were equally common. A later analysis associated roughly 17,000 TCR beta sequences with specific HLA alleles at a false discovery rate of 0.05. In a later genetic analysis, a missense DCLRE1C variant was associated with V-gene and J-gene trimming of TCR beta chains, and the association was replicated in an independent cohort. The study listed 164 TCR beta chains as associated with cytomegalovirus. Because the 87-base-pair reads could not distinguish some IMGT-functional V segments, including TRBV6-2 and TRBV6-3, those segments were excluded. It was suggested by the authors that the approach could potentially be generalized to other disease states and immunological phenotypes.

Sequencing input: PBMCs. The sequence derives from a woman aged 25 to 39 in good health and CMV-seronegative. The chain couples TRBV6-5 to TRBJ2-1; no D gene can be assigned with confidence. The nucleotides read TGTGCCAGCAGTTCCTTCAATGAGCAGTTCTTC. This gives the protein CASSSFNEQFF.